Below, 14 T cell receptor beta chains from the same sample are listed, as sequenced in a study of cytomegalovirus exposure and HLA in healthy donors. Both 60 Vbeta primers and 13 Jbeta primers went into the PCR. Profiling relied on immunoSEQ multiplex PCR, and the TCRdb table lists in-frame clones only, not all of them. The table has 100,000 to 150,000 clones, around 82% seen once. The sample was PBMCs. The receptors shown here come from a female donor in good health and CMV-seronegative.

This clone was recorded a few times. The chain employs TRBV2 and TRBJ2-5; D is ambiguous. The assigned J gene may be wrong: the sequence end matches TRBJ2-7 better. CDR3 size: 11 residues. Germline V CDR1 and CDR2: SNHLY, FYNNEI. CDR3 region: CASQAAYEQYF. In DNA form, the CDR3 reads TGTGCCAGCCAAGCTGCCTACGAGCAGTACTTC.

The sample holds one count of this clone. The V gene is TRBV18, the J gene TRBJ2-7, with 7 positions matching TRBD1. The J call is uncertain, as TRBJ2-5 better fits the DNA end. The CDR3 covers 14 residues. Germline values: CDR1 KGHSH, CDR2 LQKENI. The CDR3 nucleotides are TGTGCCAGCTCACCCGGGACAGTTCAAGAGACCCAGTACTTC. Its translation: CASSPGTVQETQYF.

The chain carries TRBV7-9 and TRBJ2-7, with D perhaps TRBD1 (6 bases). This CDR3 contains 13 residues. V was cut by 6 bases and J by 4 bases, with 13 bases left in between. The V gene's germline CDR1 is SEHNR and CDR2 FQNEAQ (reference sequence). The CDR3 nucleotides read TGTGCCAGCAGAGCAGGGGTTGGGTACGAGCAGTACTTC. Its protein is CASRAGVGYEQYF.

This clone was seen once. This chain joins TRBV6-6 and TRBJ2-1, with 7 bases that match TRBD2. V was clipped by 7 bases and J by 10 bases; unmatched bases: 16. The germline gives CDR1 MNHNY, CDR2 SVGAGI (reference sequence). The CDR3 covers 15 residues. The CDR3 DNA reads TGTGCCAGCACACCTGCCCAGCGGGGCCGGCAAGAGCAGTTCTTC. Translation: CASTPAQRGRQEQFF.

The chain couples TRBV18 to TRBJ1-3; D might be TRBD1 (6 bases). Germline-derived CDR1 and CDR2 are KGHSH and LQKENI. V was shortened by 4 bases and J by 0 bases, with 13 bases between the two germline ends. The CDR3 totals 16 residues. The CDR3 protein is CASSLEQGNSGNTIYF. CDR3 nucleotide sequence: TGTGCCAGCTCACTAGAGCAGGGGAACTCTGGAAACACCATATATTTT.

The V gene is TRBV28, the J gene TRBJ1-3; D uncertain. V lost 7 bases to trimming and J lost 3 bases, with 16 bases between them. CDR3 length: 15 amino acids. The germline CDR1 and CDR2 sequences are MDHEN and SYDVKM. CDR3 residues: CASNIGELSGNTIYF. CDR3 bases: TGTGCCAGCAATATTGGGGAGCTGAGTGGAAACACCATATATTTT.

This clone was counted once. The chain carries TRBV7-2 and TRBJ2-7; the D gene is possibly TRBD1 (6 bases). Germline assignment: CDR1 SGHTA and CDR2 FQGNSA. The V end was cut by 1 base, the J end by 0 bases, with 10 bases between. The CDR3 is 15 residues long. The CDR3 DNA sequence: TGTGCCAGCAGCTTAGGGACAGACAACTCCTACGAGCAGTACTTC. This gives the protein CASSLGTDNSYEQYF. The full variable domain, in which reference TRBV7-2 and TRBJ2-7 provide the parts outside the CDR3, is GAGVSQSPSNKVTEKGKDVELRCDPISGHTALYWYRQSLGQGLEFLIYFQGNSAPDKSGLPSDRFSAERTGGSVSTLTIQRTQQEDSAVYLCASSLGTDNSYEQYFGPGTRLTVT.

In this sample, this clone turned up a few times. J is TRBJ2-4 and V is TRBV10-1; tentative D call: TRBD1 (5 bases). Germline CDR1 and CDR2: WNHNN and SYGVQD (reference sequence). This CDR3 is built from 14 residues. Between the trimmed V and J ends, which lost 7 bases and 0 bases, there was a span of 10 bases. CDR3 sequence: CASTTALAKNIQYF. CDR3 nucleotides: TGCGCCAGCACGACAGCCTTAGCCAAAAACATTCAGTACTTC.

The CDR3 DNA sequence: TGTGCCAGTACTCGTGCAGGGCAGGGGTGGGTCGGGGAGCTGTTTTTT. Translated, it gives CASTRAGQGWVGELFF. The chain combines TRBV19 with TRBJ2-2, with TRBD1 as a possible D gene (6 bases). Germline assignment: CDR1 LNHDA and CDR2 SQIVND (reference sequence). The CDR3 extends over 16 amino acids. V was trimmed by 7 bases and J by 7 bases, leaving 22 bases between them. The complete variable domain, with remaining parts taken from reference TRBV19 and TRBJ2-2, reads DGGITQSPKYLFRKEGQNVTLSCEQNLNHDAMYWYRQDPGQGLRLIYYSQIVNDFQKGDIAEGYSVSREKKESFPLTVTSAQKNPTAFYLCASTRAGQGWVGELFFGEGSRLTVL.

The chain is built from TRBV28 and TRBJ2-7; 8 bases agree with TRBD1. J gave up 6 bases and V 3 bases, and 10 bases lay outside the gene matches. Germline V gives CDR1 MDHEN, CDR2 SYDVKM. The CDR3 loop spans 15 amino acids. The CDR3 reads CASSLGSGGAAEQYF. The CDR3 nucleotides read TGTGCCAGCAGTTTGGGCTCAGGGGGCGCGGCCGAGCAGTACTTC.

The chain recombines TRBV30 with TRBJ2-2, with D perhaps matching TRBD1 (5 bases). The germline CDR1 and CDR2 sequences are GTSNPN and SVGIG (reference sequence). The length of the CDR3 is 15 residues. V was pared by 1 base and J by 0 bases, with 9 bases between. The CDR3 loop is CAWSEQASNTGELFF. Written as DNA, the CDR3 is TGTGCCTGGAGTGAACAGGCTTCGAACACCGGGGAGCTGTTTTTT. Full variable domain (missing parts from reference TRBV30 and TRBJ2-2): SQTIHQWPATLVQPVGSPLSLECTVEGTSNPNLYWYRQAAGRGLQLLFYSVGIGQISSEVPQNLSASRPQDRQFILSSKKLLLSDSGFYLCAWSEQASNTGELFFGEGSRLTVL.

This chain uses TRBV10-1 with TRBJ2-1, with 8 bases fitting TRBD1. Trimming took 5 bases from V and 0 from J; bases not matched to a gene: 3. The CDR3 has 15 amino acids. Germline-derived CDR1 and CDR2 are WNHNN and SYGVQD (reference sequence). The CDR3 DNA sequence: TGCGCCAGCAGTCCGACAGGGGTCTCCTACAATGAGCAGTTCTTC. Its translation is CASSPTGVSYNEQFF.

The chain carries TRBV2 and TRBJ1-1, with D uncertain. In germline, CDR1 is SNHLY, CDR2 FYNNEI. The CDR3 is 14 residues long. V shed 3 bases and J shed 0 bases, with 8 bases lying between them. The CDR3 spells CASSDPPVNTEAFF. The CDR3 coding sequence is TGTGCCAGCAGTGACCCGCCAGTGAACACTGAAGCTTTCTTT.

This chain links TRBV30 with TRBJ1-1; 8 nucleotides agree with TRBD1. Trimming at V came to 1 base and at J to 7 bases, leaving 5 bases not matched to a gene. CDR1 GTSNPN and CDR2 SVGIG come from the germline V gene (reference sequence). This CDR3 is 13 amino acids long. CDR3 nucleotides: TGTGCCTGGAGTGGCGGGACAGGAGGTGAAGCTTTCTTT. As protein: CAWSGGTGGEAFF.